A single TCR beta chain is shown here with its context. In this sample, this clonotype turned up a few times. What this receptor recognizes is not known. Base qualities are not recorded, but no much larger clone differs from it by a single base. The data derive from a study of response to subunit inactivated influenza vaccine (dated by TCRdb to 2017 to 2018). Concerning the study at large: The study used deep quantitative T cell receptor repertoire profiling to track responses to a trivalent subunit inactivated influenza vaccine. General findings and caveats noted by the study authors: According to the authors, only a limited number of new T cells may be recruited by each seasonal influenza vaccination.

Library preparation was by RT-PCR. Sequencing used an Illumina HiSeq 2500. The public reads were quality trimmed at Q25 with fastp and then assembled into clones with MiXCR by TCRdb, keeping productive beta chains. Rows matching on CDR3 protein sequence are summarized as one entry with the most common DNA and genes. In all, the sample holds more than 700,000 distinct CDR3 sequences, and 20% to 25% of those were seen once. Roughly a tenth of the sample goes to the ten largest clones. Source: PBMCs from blood, taken more than 4 days after vaccination. This sequence originates from a man between 45 and 60 years old who received an inactivated influenza vaccine. Donor details come from another sample of the same person, matched by shared clones.

The nucleotide sequence is TGTGCCAGCAGAAGGACACAAGATAATTCACCCCTCCACTTT. Its protein is CASRRTQDNSPLHF. Recombination joined TRBV12-3 or TRBV12-4 with TRBJ1-6, and the D gene may be TRBD1, 5 bases matching. Trimming removed 6 bases from V and 5 bases from J, leaving 11 bases between the germline ends. The CDR3 runs 14 amino acids, cysteine and phenylalanine included. The DNA shown is the 42-base CDR3, in frame from base 1.